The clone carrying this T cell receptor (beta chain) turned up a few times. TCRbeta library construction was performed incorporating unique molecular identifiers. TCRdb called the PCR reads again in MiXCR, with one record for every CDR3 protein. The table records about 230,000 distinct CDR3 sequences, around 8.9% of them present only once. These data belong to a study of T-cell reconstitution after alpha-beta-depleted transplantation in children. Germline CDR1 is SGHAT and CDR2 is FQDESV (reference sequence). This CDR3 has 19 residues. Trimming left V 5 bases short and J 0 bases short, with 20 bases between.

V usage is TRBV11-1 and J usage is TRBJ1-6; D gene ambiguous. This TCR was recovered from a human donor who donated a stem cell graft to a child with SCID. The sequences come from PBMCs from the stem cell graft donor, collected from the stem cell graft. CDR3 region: CASSPVTKRLSSYNSPLHF. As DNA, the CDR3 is TGTGCCAGCAGCCCAGTCACGAAGCGGCTTAGCTCCTATAATTCACCCCTCCACTTT.